These 18 T cell receptor beta chains originate from one sample sequenced in a study of CXCR3-negative and CXCR3-positive naive CD8 T cells (dated by TCRdb to the late 2010s). For sequencing, a NextSeq 550 was employed. The Human TCR Profiling Kit (MiLaboratory) was used to prepare UMI-labeled 5' RACE TRB cDNA libraries. TCRdb reprocessed the reads into one record per CDR3 protein sequence, lacking DNA. The sample has about 43,000 distinct CDR3 sequences on record. The ten largest clonotypes hold roughly a tenth of the sample. The sequencing input was memory CD8+ T cells from blood. In light of the paper, this sample's cell subset or site label describes: conventional CD8+ memory T cells (TMEM), sorted as controls. All receptors come from a human donor in good health. Some clones in this sample may be carry-over from other donors' samples.

V and J are TRBV10-1 and TRBJ2-1; TCRdb returns TRBD1, unconfirmable since there is no DNA. This CDR3 has 13 residues. CDR1 and CDR2 from the germline V gene are WNHNN and SYGVQD (reference sequence). The CDR3 spells CASIRQGNNEQFF.

V gene TRBV20-1 combines with J gene TRBJ2-5; TCRdb outputs TRBD2, but without DNA this stays unchecked. Germline assignment: CDR1 DFQATT and CDR2 SNEGSKA (reference sequence). The CDR3 is 18 residues long. CDR3 loop: CSARVVLPSGGNQETQYF.

The chain uses TRBV6-5 and TRBJ2-6. Germline CDR1 is MNHEY and CDR2 is SVGAGI. The CDR3 covers 15 residues. This CDR3 is CASSLQISGANVLTF.

This chain uses TRBV13 with TRBJ2-7; as DNA is missing, the TRBD1 call by TCRdb cannot be tested. This CDR3 comprises 15 residues. Germline V CDR1 and CDR2: PRHDT, FYEKMQ (reference sequence). This CDR3 is CASSLRTGGLYEQYF. The full variable domain, its missing parts supplied by reference TRBV13 and TRBJ2-7, is AAGVIQSPRHLIKEKRETATLKCYPIPRHDTVYWYQQGPGQDPQFLISFYEKMQSDKGSIPDRFSAQQFSDYHSELNMSSLELGDSALYFCASSLRTGGLYEQYFGPGTRLTVT.

This CDR3 is CASSFVSTGELFF. The chain couples TRBV28 to TRBJ2-2. Germline V lookup: CDR1 MDHEN, CDR2 SYDVKM. CDR3 length equals 13 residues.

The CDR3 region is CASSLGDRVGEQFF. The chain combines TRBV7-9 with TRBJ2-1; absent DNA, TCRdb's TRBD1 call cannot be checked. Germline V CDR1 and CDR2: SEHNR, FQNEAQ (reference sequence). CDR3 length equals 14 residues.

Here the CDR3 reads CASSQSPEGESYEQYF. The chain links TRBV4-3 to TRBJ2-7. This CDR3 has 16 residues. In germline, CDR1 is LGHNA, CDR2 YSLEER.

The J gene is TRBJ2-3, the V gene TRBV13; TCRdb names TRBD1, which stays unverified in the absence of DNA. This CDR3 is built from 14 residues. Per the germline V gene, CDR1 is PRHDT and CDR2 is FYEKMQ (reference sequence). The CDR3 sequence: CASSDGTTPDTQYF.

The chain employs TRBV6-4 and TRBJ2-3. The CDR3 contains 15 residues. Germline V gene lookup returns CDR1 MRHNA and CDR2 SNTAGT. CDR3 residues: CASSDSSGGTDTQYF.

This chain connects TRBV12-5 to TRBJ2-5; the TCRdb call, TRBD1, lacks DNA for checking. Germline-derived CDR1 and CDR2 are LGHNT and FRNRAP. The CDR3 is 14 amino acids. The CDR3 sequence is CASGFPGTGETQYF.

The chain recombines TRBV25-1 with TRBJ1-1. The CDR3 has 14 amino acids. Germline V lookup: CDR1 MGHDK, CDR2 SYGVNS. The CDR3 here is CASSEYGWTEEAFF.

The V gene is TRBV4-1, the J gene TRBJ2-7; TCRdb designates TRBD2, a call that cannot be tested without DNA. Germline CDR1 MGHRA, CDR2 YSYEKL. The length of the CDR3 is 16 residues. CDR3: CASSQEIGSGKDEQYF.

The J gene is TRBJ1-2, the V gene TRBV6-5; no DNA is available, so the TRBD1 call from TCRdb remains unchecked. This CDR3 contains 14 residues. Per germline, CDR1 MNHEY and CDR2 SVGAGI. This chain's CDR3 is CASSYTGTGYGYTF.

The rearrangement links TRBV18 to TRBJ1-1. CDR1 and CDR2 (germline): KGHSH, LQKENI. CDR3 length: 16 residues. CDR3 in amino acids: CASSPSSGAQNTEAFF.

J is TRBJ2-4 and V is TRBV4-2. The CDR3 sequence is 11 residues long. CDR1 is LGHNA, CDR2 YNFKEQ, per germline. Here the CDR3 reads CASSPGNIQYF.

The rearrangement uses TRBV4-3 and TRBJ2-3; TCRdb names TRBD2, which stays unverified in the absence of DNA. CDR1 and CDR2 from the germline V gene are LGHNA and YSLEER. The CDR3 loop spans 16 amino acids. This CDR3 is CASSRGVLVGTDTQYF.

CDR3 region: CAISESGGSSYNEQFF. The chain combines TRBV10-3 with TRBJ2-1. CDR1 and CDR2 (germline): ENHRY, SYGVKD. This CDR3 is built from 16 residues.

This rearrangement joins TRBV7-9 to TRBJ1-1; TCRdb names TRBD1, which stays unverified in the absence of DNA. CDR1 and CDR2 from the germline V gene are SEHNR and FQNEAQ (reference sequence). The length of the CDR3 is 16 residues. CDR3 sequence: CASSLPHGQGGTEAFF.